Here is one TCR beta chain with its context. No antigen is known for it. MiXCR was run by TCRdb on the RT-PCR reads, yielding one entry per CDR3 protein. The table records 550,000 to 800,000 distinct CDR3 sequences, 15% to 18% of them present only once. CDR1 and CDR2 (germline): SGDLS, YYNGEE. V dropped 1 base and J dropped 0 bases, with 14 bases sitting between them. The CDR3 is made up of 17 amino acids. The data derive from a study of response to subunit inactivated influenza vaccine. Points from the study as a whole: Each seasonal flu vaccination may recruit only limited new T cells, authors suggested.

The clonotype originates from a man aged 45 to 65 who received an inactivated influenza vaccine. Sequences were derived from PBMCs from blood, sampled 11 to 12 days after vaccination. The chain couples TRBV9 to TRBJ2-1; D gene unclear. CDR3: CASSVLEWRSSYNEQFF. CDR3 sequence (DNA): TGTGCCAGCAGCGTATTGGAGTGGCGAAGCTCCTACAATGAGCAGTTCTTC.